These 11 T cell receptor beta chains were all obtained from the same sample, sequenced in a study of cytomegalovirus exposure and HLA in healthy donors. PCR used 60 Vbeta primers and 13 Jbeta primers. Libraries were prepared by immunoSEQ multiplex PCR; TCRdb keeps only in-frame clonotypes and omits some of them. Of more than 95,000 clones detected, more than 75% appear once; the ten largest clones hold over 4.5%. The specimen was PBMCs. The receptors stem from a woman between 18 and 29 years old in good health and CMV-seropositive.

This chain connects TRBV7-2 to TRBJ1-1; D is undetermined. Between the trimmed V and J ends, which lost 1 base and 0 bases, there was a span of 9 bases. The length of the CDR3 is 15 residues. Germline V gene sequence: CDR1 SGHTA, CDR2 FQGNSA. The CDR3 spells CASSLVAGLNTEAFF. In DNA form, the CDR3 reads TGTGCCAGCAGCTTAGTCGCGGGCCTGAACACTGAAGCTTTCTTT.

This chain connects TRBV7-9 to TRBJ2-7; tentative D call: TRBD1 (6 bases). V gave up 5 bases and J gave up 3 bases, with 17 bases separating them. This CDR3 has 15 residues. Germline V lookup: CDR1 SEHNR, CDR2 FQNEAQ (reference sequence). In DNA, the CDR3 is TGTGCCAGCAGCCACAGGGAGAGGGGCCTCTACGAGCAGTACTTC. As protein: CASSHRERGLYEQYF.

The chain links TRBV6-1 to TRBJ2-1, with 7 bases matching TRBD1. The CDR3 has 15 residues. The germline V gene encodes CDR1 MNHNS and CDR2 SASEGT. With 5 bases clipped from V and 4 bases from J, the junction kept 8 bases outside the gene matches. The CDR3 DNA sequence: TGTGCCAGCAGTCCGCTCGGGACAGCTTACAATGAGCAGTTCTTC. It yields the protein CASSPLGTAYNEQFF.

This clone was observed a few times. The chain joins TRBV5-6 to TRBJ1-1; D gene ambiguous. Germline CDR1 and CDR2: SGHDT and YYEEEE. Trimming took 5 bases from V and 6 from J, leaving 11 bases between them. This CDR3 is 12 amino acids long. The CDR3 DNA sequence: TGTGCCAGCAGTCAAAACAGAGCTGAAGCTTTCTTT. Its protein product is CASSQNRAEAFF.

This clone was counted only a few times. The chain carries TRBV28 and TRBJ1-2; 9 bases match TRBD1. Germline CDR1 and CDR2: MDHEN and SYDVKM. The trim removed 7 bases at V and 3 bases at J, leaving 6 bases unmatched. This CDR3 spans 14 amino acids. The CDR3 here is CASKPTGGDYGYTF. The CDR3 bases are TGTGCCAGCAAGCCGACAGGGGGGGACTATGGCTACACCTTC.

The chain links TRBV28 to TRBJ2-3, with TRBD1 matching 8 bases. The germline gives CDR1 MDHEN, CDR2 SYDVKM. The CDR3 has 15 residues. V was clipped by 4 bases and J by 1 base; unmatched bases: 4. Here the CDR3 reads CASSSEGQGTDTQYF. In DNA, the CDR3 is TGTGCCAGCAGTTCTGAGGGACAGGGCACAGATACGCAGTATTTT.

The chain links TRBV6-5 to TRBJ2-7; 8 nucleotides line up with TRBD1. The CDR3 runs to 15 residues. Losses at the gene ends were 5 bases for V and 3 bases for J; bases not matched to a gene: 9. Germline V gene sequence: CDR1 MNHEY, CDR2 SVGAGI. CDR3 region: CASSAGTGVLYEQYF. The CDR3 nucleotides are TGTGCCAGCAGTGCCGGGACAGGCGTCCTCTACGAGCAGTACTTC.

V gene TRBV6-1 combines with J gene TRBJ2-3; D may be TRBD2 (6 bases). The V gene's germline CDR1 is MNHNS and CDR2 SASEGT. V was clipped by 0 bases and J by 4 bases, with 8 bases between them. The CDR3 extends over 14 amino acids. The CDR3 protein is CASSEAWGADTQYF. The CDR3 DNA is TGTGCCAGCAGTGAAGCGTGGGGGGCAGATACGCAGTATTTT.

The J gene is TRBJ2-1, the V gene TRBV9; the D is unclear. Germline assignment: CDR1 SGDLS and CDR2 YYNGEE. This CDR3 is 15 amino acids long. V shed 0 bases and J shed 7 bases, with 14 bases lying between them. The CDR3 here is CASSVGGASRNEQFF. The CDR3 bases are TGTGCCAGCAGCGTAGGAGGCGCTTCCCGAAATGAGCAGTTCTTC. Looking up the rest from reference TRBV9 and TRBJ2-1 gives the full variable domain: DSGVTQTPKHLITATGQRVTLRCSPRSGDLSVYWYQQSLDQGLQFLIQYYNGEERAKGNILERFSAQQFPDLHSELNLSSLELGDSALYFCASSVGGASRNEQFFGPGTRLTVL.

In its sample, this clone was seen a few times. V is TRBV6-4 and J is TRBJ2-3; 12 bases align to TRBD2. CDR3 length: 16 residues. Germline V gives CDR1 MRHNA, CDR2 SNTAGT. Trimming took 6 bases from V and 4 from J; bases not matched to a gene: 8. CDR3 nucleotide sequence: TGTGCCAGCAGCCCTGCGGGACTAGCGGGCGCAGATACGCAGTATTTT. It is translated as CASSPAGLAGADTQYF.

The chain links TRBV30 to TRBJ1-4; tentative D call: TRBD1 (5 bases). The CDR3 loop spans 16 amino acids. Germline V gene data show CDR1 as GTSNPN and CDR2 as SVGIG (reference sequence). V shed 5 bases and J shed 7 bases, with 23 bases lying between them. In nucleotides, the CDR3 is TGTGCCTGGTCCCCACCAAGCAGGGCGACGATTGAAAAACTGTTTTTT. It translates to CAWSPPSRATIEKLFF.